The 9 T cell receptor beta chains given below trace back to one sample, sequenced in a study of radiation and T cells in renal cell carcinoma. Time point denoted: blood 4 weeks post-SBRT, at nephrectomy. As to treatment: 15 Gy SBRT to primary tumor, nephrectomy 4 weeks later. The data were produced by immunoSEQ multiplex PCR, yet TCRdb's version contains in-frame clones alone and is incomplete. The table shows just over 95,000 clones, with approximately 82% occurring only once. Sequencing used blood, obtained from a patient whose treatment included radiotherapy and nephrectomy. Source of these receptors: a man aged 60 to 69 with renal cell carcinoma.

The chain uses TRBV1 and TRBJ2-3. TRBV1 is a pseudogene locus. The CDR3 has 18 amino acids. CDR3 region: CTSSQDREGTPSTDTQYF. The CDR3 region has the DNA TGCACCAGCAGCCAAGATAGAGAGGGGACCCCTAGCACAGATACGCAGTATTTT.

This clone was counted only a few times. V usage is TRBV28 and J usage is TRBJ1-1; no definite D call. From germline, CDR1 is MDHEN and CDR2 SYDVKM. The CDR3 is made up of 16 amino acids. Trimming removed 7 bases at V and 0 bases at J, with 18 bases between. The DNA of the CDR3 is TGTGCCAGCACCACTCCCGCCATGTGGCTGAACACTGAAGCTTTCTTT. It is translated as CASTTPAMWLNTEAFF.

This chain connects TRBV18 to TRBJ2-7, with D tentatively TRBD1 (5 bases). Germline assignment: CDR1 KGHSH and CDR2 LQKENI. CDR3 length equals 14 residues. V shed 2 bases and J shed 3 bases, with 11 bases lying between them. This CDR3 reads CASSPGAGYYEQYF. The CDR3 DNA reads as TGTGCCAGCTCACCAGGGGCCGGATACTACGAGCAGTACTTC.

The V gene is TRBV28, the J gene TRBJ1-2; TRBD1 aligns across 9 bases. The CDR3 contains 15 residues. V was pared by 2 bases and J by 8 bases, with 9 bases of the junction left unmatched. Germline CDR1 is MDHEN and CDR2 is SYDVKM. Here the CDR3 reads CASSLRWGTGKGYTF. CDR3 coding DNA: TGTGCCAGCAGTTTACGCTGGGGGACAGGGAAGGGCTACACCTTC.

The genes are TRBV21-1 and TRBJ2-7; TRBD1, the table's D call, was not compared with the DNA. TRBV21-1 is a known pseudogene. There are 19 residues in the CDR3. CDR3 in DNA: TGTGCCAGCAGCAAAGTCGGGGACAGGGAGCTAAAGCCAACCTACGAGCAGTACTTC. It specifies CASSKVGDRELKPTYEQYF.

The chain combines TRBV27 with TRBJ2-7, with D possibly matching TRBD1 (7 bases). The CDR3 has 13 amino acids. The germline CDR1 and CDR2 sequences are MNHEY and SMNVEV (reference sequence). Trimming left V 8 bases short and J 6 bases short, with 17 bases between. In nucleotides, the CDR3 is TGTGCCAGCCAACGCAGGGGGGAGGCCGAGCAGTACTTC. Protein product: CASQRRGEAEQYF.

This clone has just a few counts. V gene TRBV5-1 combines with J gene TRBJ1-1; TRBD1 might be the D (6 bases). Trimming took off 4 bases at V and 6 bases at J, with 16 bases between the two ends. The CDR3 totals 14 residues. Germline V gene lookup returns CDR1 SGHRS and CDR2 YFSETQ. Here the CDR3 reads CASSPIQGNAEAFF. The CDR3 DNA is TGCGCCAGCAGCCCGATACAGGGTAACGCTGAAGCTTTCTTT.

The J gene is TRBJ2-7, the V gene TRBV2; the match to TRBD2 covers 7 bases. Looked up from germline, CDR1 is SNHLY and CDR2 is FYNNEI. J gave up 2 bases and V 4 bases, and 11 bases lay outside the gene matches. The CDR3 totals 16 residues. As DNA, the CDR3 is TGTGCCAGCAGTGTCCCGAGGACTAGTCATGCCTACGAGCAGTACTTC. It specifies CASSVPRTSHAYEQYF.

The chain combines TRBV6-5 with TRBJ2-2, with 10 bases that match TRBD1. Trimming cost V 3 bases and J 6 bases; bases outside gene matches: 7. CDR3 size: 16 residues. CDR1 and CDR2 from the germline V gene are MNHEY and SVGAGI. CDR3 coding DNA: TGTGCCAGCAGTTATAGGACAGGGGGAGGCTCCGGGGAGCTGTTTTTT. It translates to CASSYRTGGGSGELFF.